This is a list of T cell receptor beta chains from one sample in a study of CXCR3-negative and CXCR3-positive naive CD8 T cells. TCRdb reprocessed the 5' RACE reads and stores each CDR3 protein as one record, lacking DNA. The sample table sets out over 55,000 distinct CDR3 sequences. Input material: memory CD8+ T cells from blood. The receptors derive from a human donor in good health. Some clones in this sample may be carry-over from other donors' samples. CDR3s include the opening cysteine and the closing phenylalanine or tryptophan.

v_gene,len,j_gene,CDR3aa
TRBV20-1,20,TRBJ2-3,CSARPPLGEKGTSGTDTQYF
TRBV4-3,16,TRBJ2-6,CASSQDFGSGANVLTF
TRBV6-1,13,TRBJ1-5,CASFDRGGQPQHF
TRBV6-5,12,TRBJ1-1,CASHGVAVEAFF
TRBV28,15,TRBJ2-1,CASSFSGPPVNEQFF
TRBV28,11,TRBJ2-7,CASSQNGEQYF
TRBV6-5,17,TRBJ1-5,CASQSGDRGYSNQPQHF
TRBV29-1,14,TRBJ2-1,CSGRDRGNYNEQFF
TRBV11-2,17,TRBJ2-7,CASSLAGSAGYFYEQYF
TRBV11-3,13,TRBJ2-4,CASSLGGEDIQYF